The T cell receptor (beta chain) under discussion was sequenced for a study of CD8 T cells in ankylosing spondylitis. The study's findings and limits: Some of the motif variants had earlier been found in reactive arthritis patients' fluid and blood. Blood from ankylosing spondylitis patients appeared to carry a characteristic roughly 8-variant TCR beta motif.

Each CDR3 protein is one row after TCRdb ran MiXCR on the 5' RACE reads. The table includes fewer than 250,000 distinct CDR3 sequences, about 10% detected once. This clonotype occurred many times. The antigen is not known. CDR3 length: 18 amino acids. CDR1 is MNHNS, CDR2 SASEGT, per germline. V lost 5 bases to trimming and J lost 1 base, with 21 bases between them. The sequenced sample consisted of blood, either unsorted or a sorted T cell fraction (not recorded which). This receptor was taken from a male donor with ankylosing spondylitis or in good health (not recorded which). This sequence joins TRBV6-1 and TRBJ1-5; a possible D gene is TRBD1 (6 bases). The CDR3 DNA reads as TGTGCCAGCAGTCCGTACGGGGGGCGGCGAGCGAGCAATCAGCCCCAGCATTTT. Translating gives CASSPYGGRRASNQPQHF.